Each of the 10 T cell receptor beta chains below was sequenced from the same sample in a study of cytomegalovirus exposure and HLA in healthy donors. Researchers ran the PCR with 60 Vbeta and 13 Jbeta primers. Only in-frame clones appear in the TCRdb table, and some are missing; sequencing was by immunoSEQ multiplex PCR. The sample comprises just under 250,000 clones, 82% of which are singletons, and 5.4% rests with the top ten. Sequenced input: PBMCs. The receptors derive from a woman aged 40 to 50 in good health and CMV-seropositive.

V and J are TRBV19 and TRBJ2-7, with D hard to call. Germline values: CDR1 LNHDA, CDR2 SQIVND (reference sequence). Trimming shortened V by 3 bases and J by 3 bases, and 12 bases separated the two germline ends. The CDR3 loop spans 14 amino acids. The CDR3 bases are TGTGCCAGTAGTATTGGGCAGATGGACTACGAGCAGTACTTC. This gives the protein CASSIGQMDYEQYF.

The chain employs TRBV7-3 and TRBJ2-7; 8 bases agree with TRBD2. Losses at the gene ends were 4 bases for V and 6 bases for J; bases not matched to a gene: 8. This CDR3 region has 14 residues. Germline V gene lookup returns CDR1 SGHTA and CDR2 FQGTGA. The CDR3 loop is CASSSGAGATEQYF. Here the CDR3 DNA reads TGTGCCAGCAGCTCTGGAGCGGGAGCTACCGAGCAGTACTTC. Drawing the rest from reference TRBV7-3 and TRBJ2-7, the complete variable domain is GAGVSQTPSNKVTEKGKYVELRCDPISGHTALYWYRQSLGQGPEFLIYFQGTGAADDSGLPNDRFFAVRPEGSVSTLKIQRTERGDSAVYLCASSSGAGATEQYFGPGTRLTVT.

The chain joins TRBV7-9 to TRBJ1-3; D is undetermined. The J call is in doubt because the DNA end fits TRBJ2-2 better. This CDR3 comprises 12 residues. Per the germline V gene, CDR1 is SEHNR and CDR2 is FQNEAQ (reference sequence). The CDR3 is CASRLGTGELFF. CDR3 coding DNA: TGTGCCAGCAGGTTGGGCACCGGGGAGCTGTTTTTT.

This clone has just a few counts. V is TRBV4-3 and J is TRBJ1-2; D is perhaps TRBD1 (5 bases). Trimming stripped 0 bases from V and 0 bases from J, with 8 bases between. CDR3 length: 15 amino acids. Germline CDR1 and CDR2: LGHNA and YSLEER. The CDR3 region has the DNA TGCGCCAGCAGCCAAGATGTCAGGGCTAACTATGGCTACACCTTC. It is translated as CASSQDVRANYGYTF.

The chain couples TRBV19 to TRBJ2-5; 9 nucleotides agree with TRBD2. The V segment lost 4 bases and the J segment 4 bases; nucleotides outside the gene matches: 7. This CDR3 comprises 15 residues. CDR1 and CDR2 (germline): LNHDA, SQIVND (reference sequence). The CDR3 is CASSRPGAGGETQYF. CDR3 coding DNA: TGTGCCAGTAGTAGGCCAGGAGCGGGGGGAGAGACCCAGTACTTC.

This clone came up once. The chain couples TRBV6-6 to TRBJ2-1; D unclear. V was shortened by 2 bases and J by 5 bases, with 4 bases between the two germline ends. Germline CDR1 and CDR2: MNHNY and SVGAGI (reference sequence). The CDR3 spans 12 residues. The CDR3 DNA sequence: TGTGCCAGCAGTTACGCGGACAATGAGCAGTTCTTC. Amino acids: CASSYADNEQFF.

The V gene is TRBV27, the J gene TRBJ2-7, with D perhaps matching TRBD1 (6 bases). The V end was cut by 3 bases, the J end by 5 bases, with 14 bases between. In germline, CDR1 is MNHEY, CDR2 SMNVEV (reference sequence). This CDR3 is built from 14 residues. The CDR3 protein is CASSLPNRVHEQYF. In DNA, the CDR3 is TGTGCCAGCAGTTTGCCTAACAGGGTCCACGAGCAGTACTTC.

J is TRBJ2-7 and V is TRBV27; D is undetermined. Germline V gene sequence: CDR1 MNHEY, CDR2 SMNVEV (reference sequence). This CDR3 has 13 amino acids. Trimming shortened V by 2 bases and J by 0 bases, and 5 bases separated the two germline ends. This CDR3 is CASSLKPSYEQYF. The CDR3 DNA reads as TGTGCCAGCAGTTTAAAGCCCTCCTACGAGCAGTACTTC.

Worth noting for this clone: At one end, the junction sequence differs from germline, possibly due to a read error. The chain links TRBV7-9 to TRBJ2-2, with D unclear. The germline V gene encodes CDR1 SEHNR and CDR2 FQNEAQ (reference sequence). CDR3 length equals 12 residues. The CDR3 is CSSSLNTGELFF. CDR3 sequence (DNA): TGTTCCAGCAGCCTTAACACCGGGGAGCTGTTTTTT.

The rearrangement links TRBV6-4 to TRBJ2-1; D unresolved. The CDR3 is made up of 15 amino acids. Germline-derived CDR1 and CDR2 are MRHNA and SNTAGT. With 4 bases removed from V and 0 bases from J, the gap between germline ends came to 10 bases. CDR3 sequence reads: CASSVSMSSYNEQFF. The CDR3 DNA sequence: TGTGCCAGCAGTGTATCCATGAGCTCCTACAATGAGCAGTTCTTC.